Following are 10 T cell receptor beta chains from one sample sequenced in a study of blood T cell repertoires in COVID-19. Some clones are missing from TCRdb's copy, which holds only in-frame ones; the method was immunoSEQ multiplex PCR. The table shows more than 150,000 clones, with approximately 90% occurring only once. The sequenced sample was peripheral blood. The receptors stem from a woman in her seventies with COVID-19, enrolled during active disease.

The chain uses TRBV7-3 and TRBJ2-3, with D possibly TRBD2 on 7 matching bases. Looked up from germline, CDR1 is SGHTA and CDR2 is FQGTGA. The length of the CDR3 is 18 residues. V lost 0 bases and J 1 base, leaving 17 bases between the germline ends. The CDR3 DNA reads TGTGCCAGCAGCTTAACTGGCTCAGGGGCGGGAGGCACAGATACGCAGTATTTT. Translation gives CASSLTGSGAGGTDTQYF.

The chain employs TRBV28 and TRBJ1-1; D ambiguous. The CDR3 has 11 amino acids. Germline CDR1 MDHEN, CDR2 SYDVKM. The V and J ends lost 6 bases and 6 bases respectively, with 8 bases between them. The CDR3 DNA reads TGTGCCAGCAGGCGACGGGCTGAAGCTTTCTTT. This encodes CASRRRAEAFF.

The rearrangement uses TRBV7-9 and TRBJ2-3; TRBD2 aligns across 12 bases. The CDR3 has 15 residues. V shed 5 bases, J shed 6 bases, and the junction held 6 bases outside the gene matches. CDR1 is SEHNR and CDR2 is FQNEAQ in the germline V gene (reference sequence). This CDR3 is CASSTLAGGVDTQYF. The CDR3 nucleotides read TGTGCCAGCAGCACCCTAGCGGGAGGGGTGGATACGCAGTATTTT.

This clone occurred a few times. The chain carries TRBV5-4 and TRBJ2-7, with 10 bases fitting TRBD2. The germline gives CDR1 SGHNT, CDR2 YYREEE (reference sequence). V gave up 3 bases and J gave up 3 bases; unmatched junction bases: 3. This CDR3 is 14 amino acids long. Here the CDR3 DNA reads TGTGCCAGCAGCTCAGAGCGGGAGGGCTACGAGCAGTACTTC. It specifies CASSSEREGYEQYF.

The sample holds one count of this clone. DNA of the CDR3: TGTGCCAGCAGTGAAATCGGACAGCCAATCTACGAGCAGTACTTC. It encodes CASSEIGQPIYEQYF. This chain connects TRBV2 to TRBJ2-7; TRBD1 is a possible D gene (6 bases). The CDR3 is made up of 15 amino acids. V was trimmed by 2 bases and J by 3 bases, leaving 14 bases between them. Per the germline V gene, CDR1 is SNHLY and CDR2 is FYNNEI.

This chain links TRBV6-5 with TRBJ2-3; TRBD1 is a possible D gene (6 bases). With 6 bases removed from V and 2 bases from J, the gap between germline ends came to 12 bases. CDR1 is MNHEY and CDR2 is SVGAGI in the germline V gene. The CDR3 is 14 residues long. CDR3 amino acids: CASRPRQDTDTQYF. CDR3 nucleotides: TGTGCCAGCAGGCCCCGACAGGACACAGATACGCAGTATTTT.

The chain uses TRBV4-3 and TRBJ2-1; the D gene is possibly TRBD2 (5 bases). V gave up 0 bases and J gave up 9 bases, with 18 bases separating them. The CDR3 has 16 residues. Germline-derived CDR1 and CDR2 are LGHNA and YSLEER. The CDR3 region is CASSQDPVDRRAEQFF. CDR3 nucleotide sequence: TGCGCCAGCAGCCAAGACCCCGTGGATAGGCGGGCTGAGCAGTTCTTC.

The CDR3: CASSLLAGGREQYF. In nucleotides, the CDR3 is TGTGCCAGCAGTTTACTAGCGGGAGGCCGGGAGCAGTACTTC. The chain is built from TRBV27 and TRBJ2-7, with 11 bases aligning to TRBD2. The V segment lost 2 bases and the J segment 7 bases; nucleotides outside the gene matches: 4. The CDR3 runs 14 residues. Germline CDR1 reads MNHEY; CDR2 reads SMNVEV (reference sequence).

V and J are TRBV12-3 or TRBV12-4 and TRBJ2-7; TRBD1 might be the D (5 bases). The CDR3 length is 13 residues. Deletions cut 7 bases from V and 0 bases from J, with 10 bases between. The CDR3 DNA is TGTGCCAGCACGCTCGGACACTCCTACGAGCAGTACTTC. Translation gives CASTLGHSYEQYF.

The genes are TRBV3-1 (or the pseudogene TRBV3-2) and TRBJ2-4; D is undetermined. Trimming shortened V by 0 bases and J by 0 bases, and 6 bases separated the two germline ends. Germline V CDR1 and CDR2: LGHDT, YNNKEL (reference sequence). CDR3 length equals 15 residues. DNA of the CDR3: TGTGCCAGCAGCCAAGACAGTCTAGCCAAAAACATTCAGTACTTC. It is translated as CASSQDSLAKNIQYF.